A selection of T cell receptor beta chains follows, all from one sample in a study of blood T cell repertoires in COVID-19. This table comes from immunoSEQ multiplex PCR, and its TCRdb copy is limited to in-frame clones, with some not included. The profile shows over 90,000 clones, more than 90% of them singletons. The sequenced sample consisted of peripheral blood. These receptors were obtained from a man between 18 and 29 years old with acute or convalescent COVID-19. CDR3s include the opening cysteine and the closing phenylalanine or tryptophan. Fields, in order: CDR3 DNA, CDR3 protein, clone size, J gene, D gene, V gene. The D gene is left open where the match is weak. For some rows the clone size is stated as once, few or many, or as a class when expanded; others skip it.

TGTGCCAGCAGTTACGGACAGGGCGGCAATCAGCCCCAGCATTTT | CASSYGQGGNQPQHF | NA | TRBJ1-5 | TRBD1 | TRBV6-6
TGCGCCAGCAGCCCCGACAGGGCAACTTTAAATGGCTACACCTTC | CASSPDRATLNGYTF | once | TRBJ1-2 | TRBD1 | TRBV5-1
TGTGCCAGCAGTTATAAACGGCAAGAGACCCAGTACTTC | CASSYKRQETQYF | NA | TRBJ2-5 | NA | TRBV27
TGTGCCAGCCGATCGCGAGTTGACACCGGGGAGCTGTTTTTT | CASRSRVDTGELFF | NA | TRBJ2-2 | NA | TRBV27
TGTGCTAGTGGAACAGGGGACAGCTCCTATAATTCACCCCTCCACTTT | CASGTGDSSYNSPLHF | NA | TRBJ1-6 | TRBD1 | TRBV12-5
TGTGCCAGCAGCCTACCTTCGACAGGGAAGTTTGGCTACACCTTC | CASSLPSTGKFGYTF | NA | TRBJ1-2 | TRBD1 | TRBV11-2
TGTGCCAGCAGCTTAAGCCTTGCCGGGGCTGGAAACACCATATATTTT | CASSLSLAGAGNTIYF | NA | TRBJ1-3 | NA | TRBV7-6
TGTGCCAGCAGGCCCGGCCAGGATGTCGGGAATAGCAATCAGCCCCAGCATTTT | CASRPGQDVGNSNQPQHF | NA | TRBJ1-5 | NA | TRBV6-4
TGTGCCAGCAGTGGACTAGTAGGCAATGAGCAGTTCTTC | CASSGLVGNEQFF | NA | TRBJ2-1 | TRBD2 | TRBV27
TGTGCCAGCAGTCAGACCGGACAGGGACTCATGAACACTGAAGCTTTCTTT | CASSQTGQGLMNTEAFF | NA | TRBJ1-1 | TRBD1 | TRBV7-9
TGTGCCAGCAGCCAAGATTACGGGGGACCTGGGGAGCTGTTTTTT | CASSQDYGGPGELFF | NA | TRBJ2-2 | NA | TRBV4-2
TGCGCCAGCAGCCAGGGAGACAGGTCCTATGGCTACACCTTC | CASSQGDRSYGYTF | few | TRBJ1-2 | NA | TRBV5-1
TGTGCCAGCAGGACTGACCCCGGGAGGGCTTATGGCTACACCTTC | CASRTDPGRAYGYTF | once | TRBJ1-2 | NA | TRBV5-4
TGTGCCAGCAGCTTGGACGGGATTGGTGAGCAGTTCTTC | CASSLDGIGEQFF | NA | TRBJ2-1 | NA | TRBV7-9
TGTGCCACCAGTGATTTGGATAAAAGAGGTAATACGCAGTATTTT | CATSDLDKRGNTQYF | NA | TRBJ2-3 | NA | TRBV24-1
TGTGCCATCAGTGAGTCTACGACTAGTCACTACGAGCAGTACTTC | CAISESTTSHYEQYF | NA | TRBJ2-7 | NA | TRBV10-3
TGTGCCAGCAGCTTAAAGGGGGCCGCAGATACGCAGTATTTT | CASSLKGAADTQYF | once | TRBJ2-3 | TRBD1 | TRBV13
TGTGCCAGCAGCGCTGGGACAGCTCACAATGAGCAGTTCTTC | CASSAGTAHNEQFF | once | TRBJ2-1 | TRBD1 | TRBV5-4
TGTGCCAGCAGCCCCGGGCTAGCGGATACGCAGTATTTT | CASSPGLADTQYF | NA | TRBJ2-3 | NA | TRBV27
TGCGCCAGCCAACCGGGACAGGAGGGCAATGAGCAGTTCTTC | CASQPGQEGNEQFF | once | TRBJ2-1 | TRBD1 | TRBV4-1
TGTGCCAGTAGTATGGTGACAGGGGGCTGGGGCACTGAAGCTTTCTTT | CASSMVTGGWGTEAFF | once | TRBJ1-1 | TRBD1 | TRBV19
TGTGCCAGCAGTTACGGAGGCGACTACAATGAGCAGTTCTTC | CASSYGGDYNEQFF | NA | TRBJ2-1 | NA | TRBV6-5
TGCGCCAGCGGAGCGAAAGACCCCTACAATGAGCAGTTCTTC | CASGAKDPYNEQFF | NA | TRBJ2-1 | NA | TRBV10-1
TGTGCCAGCAGCTTAGATCTCGTGACAGGGGGCCGCTACGAGCAGTACTTC | CASSLDLVTGGRYEQYF | once | TRBJ2-7 | TRBD1 | TRBV11-2
TGTGCCAGCAGCTTGACCACAGGGTCCGATAATTCACCCCTCCACTTT | CASSLTTGSDNSPLHF | NA | TRBJ1-6 | NA | TRBV7-9
TGTGCCAGCAGCCTCGACAGGGGGGATTCACCCCTCCACTTT | CASSLDRGDSPLHF | NA | TRBJ1-6 | TRBD1 | TRBV28
TGTGCTAGTGGTTCCGACAGGCGACTAGCGGGAAGAGAGACCCAGTACTTC | CASGSDRRLAGRETQYF | NA | TRBJ2-5 | TRBD2 | TRBV12-5
TGTGCCAGCAGATTGTCACTAGCGGGGGTATCCTACGAGCAGTACTTC | CASRLSLAGVSYEQYF | NA | TRBJ2-7 | TRBD2 | TRBV27
TGCGCCAGCGGGGGGTCTAGCGGGGTGTACCCTTACAATGAGCAGTTCTTC | CASGGSSGVYPYNEQFF | NA | TRBJ2-1 | TRBD2 | TRBV10-2
TGCAGTGTGGGCCGGGGGACTGAAGCTTTCTTT | CSVGRGTEAFF | NA | TRBJ1-1 | NA | TRBV20-1
TGTGCCAGCAGTGTTAGGGGGAACACTGAAGCTTTCTTT | CASSVRGNTEAFF | NA | TRBJ1-1 | NA | TRBV6-4
TGTGCCAGCAGCCAAGATCGATCAGCGGGATCCTCCTACGAGCAGTACTTC | CASSQDRSAGSSYEQYF | once | TRBJ2-7 | TRBD2 | TRBV4-2
TGTGCCAGCACCCCAAACAGGAATCAGCCCCAGCATTTT | CASTPNRNQPQHF | NA | TRBJ1-5 | NA | TRBV12-3/TRBV12-4
TGTGCCACCAGTGCCCAGCCCGGGACAGGGGACCCGTGGAAAAACTACAATGAGCAGTTCTTC | CATSAQPGTGDPWKNYNEQFF | NA | TRBJ2-1 | TRBD1 | TRBV24-1
TGTGCCAGTAGTATAGTAGGGGGCCATGAAGCTTTCTTT | CASSIVGGHEAFF | NA | TRBJ1-1 | TRBD1 | TRBV19
TGTGCCAGCAGTCCGCGGACTAGCGGGAGTAATGAGCAGTTCTTC | CASSPRTSGSNEQFF | once | TRBJ2-1 | TRBD2 | TRBV27
TGTGCCAGCAGCGTAGCTGGGGAGTTGGACACTGAAGCTTTCTTT | CASSVAGELDTEAFF | NA | TRBJ1-1 | NA | TRBV9
TGCAGCGTTGCAACCGGGGTCGAAAAACTGTTTTTT | CSVATGVEKLFF | NA | TRBJ1-4 | NA | TRBV29-1
TGCGCCAGCAGCCAAGATGGCGGACAGTCTAATGAGCAGTTCTTC | CASSQDGGQSNEQFF | NA | TRBJ2-1 | NA | TRBV4-1
TGCGCCAGCTCACCGCGATCAGGGGGGCCGGCCAATGAGCAGTTCTTC | CASSPRSGGPANEQFF | NA | TRBJ2-1 | NA | TRBV5-1
TGTGCCACCAGTGACCCCAGTCCCGGGGGAGATACGCAGTATTTT | CATSDPSPGGDTQYF | once | TRBJ2-3 | NA | TRBV24-1
TGTGCCAGCAGTCCCGGACCGGGACAGAAGGACACCGGGGAGCTGTTTTTT | CASSPGPGQKDTGELFF | NA | TRBJ2-2 | TRBD1 | TRBV27
TGTGCCAGCAGCCAGTCGCTAGAAAGGACAGCCTATGGCTACACCTTC | CASSQSLERTAYGYTF | NA | TRBJ1-2 | NA | TRBV5-4